Shown below are 8 T cell receptor beta chains from a single sample sequenced in a study of beta chain features in type 1 diabetes. The entirety of the isolated RNA underwent reverse transcription, so expressed TCRB transcripts were sequenced. Data came from immunoSEQ multiplex PCR; TCRdb stores just in-frame clones and leaves some out. This sample has around 280,000 clones; under 8.5% occur once, and the top ten carry 1%. Sequencing used central memory CD4+ T cells from blood. Source of these receptors: a woman aged 18-30 years in good health.

The sample holds a few counts of this clone. The rearrangement uses TRBV7-2 and TRBJ1-6; 8 positions agree with TRBD1. V trimming: 7 bases; J trimming: 4 bases; junction bases outside the gene matches: 6. There are 15 residues in the CDR3. Germline lookup yields CDR1 SGHTA and CDR2 FQGNSA. The CDR3 loop reads CASITGGAYNSPLHF. In nucleotides, the CDR3 is TGTGCCAGCATCACAGGGGGAGCATATAATTCACCCCTCCACTTT.

The sample holds a few counts of this clone. The gene calls are TRBV29-1 and TRBJ2-3; the match to TRBD1 covers 7 bases. Germline lookup yields CDR1 SQVTM and CDR2 ANQGSEA. The CDR3 consists of 14 residues. The trim removed 8 bases at V and 2 bases at J, leaving 10 bases unmatched. The DNA for the CDR3 is TGCAGCCTTGTTCGGGACAGAAACACAGATACGCAGTATTTT. Protein: CSLVRDRNTDTQYF.

The chain recombines TRBV19 with TRBJ2-1; the match to TRBD2 covers 9 bases. The CDR3 is made up of 12 amino acids. V trimming: 6 bases; J trimming: 7 bases; junction bases outside the gene matches: 1. Looked up from germline, CDR1 is LNHDA and CDR2 is SQIVND (reference sequence). The CDR3 protein is CASRLAGNEQFF. The CDR3 DNA reads TGTGCCAGTAGGCTAGCGGGAAATGAGCAGTTCTTC.

Only a few counts were recorded for this clone. The CDR3 DNA reads TGTGCCAGCAGCTTAGGTGGCAGGGACACCGATACGCAGTATTTT. Its protein product is CASSLGGRDTDTQYF. The chain couples TRBV7-2 to TRBJ2-3; a possible D gene is TRBD1 (6 bases). The V end was cut by 1 base, the J end by 6 bases, with 14 bases between. Germline V gene lookup returns CDR1 SGHTA and CDR2 FQGNSA. The CDR3 runs 15 residues.

The chain is built from TRBV29-1 and TRBJ2-7; D is ambiguous. This CDR3 contains 10 residues. Germline values: CDR1 SQVTM, CDR2 ANQGSEA. V lost 7 bases and J 6 bases, leaving 10 bases between the germline ends. CDR3 bases: TGCAGCGCCGCCAACGGCGAGCAGTACTTC. The encoded protein is CSAANGEQYF.

J is TRBJ2-1 and V is TRBV30; D call uncertain. The CDR3 has 13 amino acids. V dropped 4 bases and J dropped 6 bases, with 13 bases sitting between them. CDR1 is GTSNPN and CDR2 is SVGIG in the germline V gene (reference sequence). CDR3 region: CAWNSYTLNEQFF. The CDR3 nucleotides read TGTGCCTGGAATAGCTATACTCTCAATGAGCAGTTCTTC.

This clone has a count of ten or more. The chain joins TRBV29-1 to TRBJ2-5; D call uncertain. The CDR3 runs 12 residues. In germline, CDR1 is SQVTM, CDR2 ANQGSEA. Trimming stripped 5 bases from V and 1 base from J, with 8 bases between. The CDR3 loop reads CSVTRTQETQYF. CDR3 nucleotide sequence: TGCAGCGTTACTCGGACCCAAGAGACCCAGTACTTC.

A few counts support this clone. The junction does not match germline at one end; this may be a read error. This chain joins TRBV4-2 and TRBJ1-5; D not resolved. This CDR3 has 13 amino acids. CDR1 and CDR2 from the germline V gene are LGHNA and YNFKEQ. CDR3 protein: CASSQGDHHPQHF. The CDR3 bases are TGTGCCAGCAGCCAGGGAGACCATCACCCCCAGCATTTT.